These 25 T cell receptor beta chains came from one sample sequenced in a study of cytomegalovirus exposure and HLA in healthy donors (dated 2017 in TCRdb). The library was produced with the immunoSEQ multiplex PCR assay. For the multiplex PCR, a mixture combining 60 forward primers for TCR Vbeta segments and 13 reverse primers for TCR Jbeta segments was used. TCRdb limited this immuneACCESS table to in-frame rearrangements with V and J called. A share of clones is missing; checked studies link under half to unresolved V genes, and the rest is unexplained. The sample table contains about 280,000 clones; only one count was recorded for 85% to 90% of them. The top ten clonotypes cover approximately 2.4% of the sample. Sequencing used PBMCs. The receptors shown here come from a woman between 18 and 30 years old in good health and CMV-seronegative.

This clone was seen a few times. The chain uses TRBV27 and TRBJ2-2; TRBD1 might be the D (6 bases). Between the trimmed V and J ends, which lost 6 bases and 7 bases, there was a span of 15 bases. Germline CDR1 is MNHEY and CDR2 is SMNVEV (reference sequence). The CDR3 is 14 amino acids. In DNA, the CDR3 is TGTGCCAGCAGCCCACTACAGGGAGTCGGGGAGCTGTTTTTT. Protein: CASSPLQGVGELFF.

The chain joins TRBV19 to TRBJ2-7, with 9 positions matching TRBD1. The CDR3 contains 15 residues. V shed 5 bases, J shed 1 base, and the junction held 6 bases outside the gene matches. Germline loops: CDR1 LNHDA, CDR2 SQIVND (reference sequence). This chain's CDR3 is CASSSLTGGSYEQYF. The CDR3 DNA reads TGTGCCAGTAGTTCCCTGACAGGGGGATCCTACGAGCAGTACTTC.

J is TRBJ1-4 and V is TRBV25-1, with 9 bases fitting TRBD1. Germline assignment: CDR1 MGHDK and CDR2 SYGVNS. The CDR3 is 13 residues long. Unmatched junction bases numbered 3, after V lost 5 bases and J lost 8 bases. The CDR3 sequence: CASSTGGWEKLFF. In nucleotides, the CDR3 is TGTGCCAGCAGTACAGGGGGCTGGGAAAAACTGTTTTTT.

J is TRBJ2-6 and V is TRBV10-3, with D unresolved. Trimming cost V 10 bases and J 2 bases, with 9 bases left between them. CDR1 ENHRY and CDR2 SYGVKD come from the germline V gene. The CDR3 has 13 amino acids. The CDR3, as DNA: TGTGCCACGCAGGCGCCTGGGGCCAACGTCCTGACTTTC. It translates to CATQAPGANVLTF.

The chain links TRBV9 to TRBJ2-5; possibly TRBD2 for D (6 bases). The better agreement between TRBJ2-7 and the DNA end casts doubt on the J call. This CDR3 has 15 residues. CDR1 and CDR2 (germline): SGDLS, YYNGEE. Here the CDR3 reads CASSLETGSSYEQYF. As DNA, the CDR3 is TGTGCCAGCAGCTTAGAGACCGGGAGCTCCTACGAGCAGTACTTC.

The V call is TRBV2, the J call TRBJ2-7, with D unclear. V gave up 1 base and J gave up 7 bases, with 5 bases separating them. Germline CDR1 SNHLY, CDR2 FYNNEI. The CDR3 loop spans 11 amino acids. As DNA, the CDR3 is TGTGCCAGCAGTGAAGTCAGGGAGCAGTACTTC. It yields the protein CASSEVREQYF.

In its sample, this clone was seen a few times. V gene TRBV6-6 combines with J gene TRBJ1-2, with TRBD1 matching over 7 bases. CDR1 is MNHNY, CDR2 SVGAGI, per germline (reference sequence). CDR3 size: 14 residues. V lost 2 bases, J lost 8 bases, and 8 bases stayed unmatched. The CDR3 loop is CASSYETGLGGYTF. The CDR3, as DNA: TGTGCCAGCAGTTACGAGACAGGGTTGGGCGGCTACACCTTC.

Concerning this clone: Within the sample, other DNA sequences also encode this same CDR3. The rearrangement uses TRBV5-1 and TRBJ2-3, with D maybe TRBD1 (6 bases). Trimming stripped 3 bases from V and 0 bases from J, with 11 bases between. CDR3 length: 15 residues. The germline V gene has CDR1 SGHRS and CDR2 YFSETQ. The CDR3 nucleotides read TGCGCCAGCAGCTCTGGACAGACTAGCACAGATACGCAGTATTTT. This sequence encodes CASSSGQTSTDTQYF.

This clone appeared a single time. V and J are TRBV19 and TRBJ2-7; 7 positions agree with TRBD1. The CDR3 consists of 13 residues. The germline V gene has CDR1 LNHDA and CDR2 SQIVND (reference sequence). V shed 7 bases and J 0 bases; nucleotides not matched to a gene: 3. CDR3 nucleotide sequence: TGTGCCAGTAACGGGGACAGCTCCTACGAGCAGTACTTC. Encoded protein: CASNGDSSYEQYF.

The V call is TRBV2, the J call TRBJ2-3; 8 positions agree with TRBD2. The germline V gene has CDR1 SNHLY and CDR2 FYNNEI. With 9 bases clipped from V and 6 bases from J, the junction kept 11 bases outside the gene matches. CDR3 length: 14 residues. CDR3 in amino acids: CASLLRGARDTQYF. Written as DNA, the CDR3 is TGTGCCAGTCTACTGCGGGGGGCGAGGGATACGCAGTATTTT.

The chain links TRBV6-6 to TRBJ1-2, with 7 positions matching TRBD1. The CDR3 is 11 amino acids. After removal of 0 bases from V and 14 bases from J, the junction contained 3 bases not matched to a gene. Per germline, CDR1 MNHNY and CDR2 SVGAGI (reference sequence). In DNA, the CDR3 is TGTGCCAGCAGTTACTCGACAGGGTATACCTTC. This sequence encodes CASSYSTGYTF.

This chain connects TRBV5-4 to TRBJ1-1, with 7 positions matching TRBD1. V dropped 6 bases and J dropped 0; count of bases not matched to a gene: 8. Germline values: CDR1 SGHNT, CDR2 YYREEE (reference sequence). The CDR3 is 15 amino acids. CDR3 DNA sequence: TGTGCCAGCAATGGCAGGACAGGCTTGAACACTGAAGCTTTCTTT. It encodes CASNGRTGLNTEAFF. The full variable domain, with the rest looked up from reference TRBV5-4 and TRBJ1-1, is ETGVTQSPTHLIKTRGQQVTLRCSSQSGHNTVSWYQQALGQGPQFIFQYYREEENGRGNFPPRFSGLQFPNYSSELNVNALELDDSALYLCASNGRTGLNTEAFFGQGTRLTVV.

This rearrangement joins TRBV6-4 to TRBJ1-1, with 7 nucleotides matching TRBD1. Germline V CDR1 and CDR2: MRHNA, SNTAGT. J gave up 7 bases and V 0 bases, and 5 bases lay outside the gene matches. The CDR3 has 14 residues. CDR3 sequence (DNA): TGTGCCAGCAGTGACTCGAGAGGGGGCGTTGAAGCTTTCTTT. Its protein is CASSDSRGGVEAFF.

V gene TRBV27 combines with J gene TRBJ1-1, with TRBD1 matching over 9 bases. Germline V gene data show CDR1 as MNHEY and CDR2 as SMNVEV (reference sequence). Losses at the gene ends were 6 bases for V and 8 bases for J; bases not matched to a gene: 7. The CDR3 covers 13 residues. In nucleotides, the CDR3 is TGTGCCAGCAGGAACAGGGGGCTCTGGGAAGCTTTCTTT. Its translation is CASRNRGLWEAFF.

This sequence joins TRBV13 and TRBJ1-1, with no clear D. The CDR3 is 12 residues long. From germline, CDR1 is PRHDT and CDR2 FYEKMQ (reference sequence). V lost 5 bases and J lost 8, with 12 bases in between. The CDR3 spells CASSPSGREAFF. DNA for the CDR3: TGTGCCAGCAGCCCGAGTGGGCGAGAAGCTTTCTTT. Based on the CDR3 plus reference TRBV13 and TRBJ1-1, the full variable domain is AAGVIQSPRHLIKEKRETATLKCYPIPRHDTVYWYQQGPGQDPQFLISFYEKMQSDKGSIPDRFSAQQFSDYHSELNMSSLELGDSALYFCASSPSGREAFFGQGTRLTVV.

The chain carries TRBV7-9 and TRBJ1-5, with D possibly TRBD1 on 5 matching bases. V dropped 5 bases and J dropped 7 bases, with 18 bases sitting between them. The CDR3 has 15 amino acids. Germline V gene data show CDR1 as SEHNR and CDR2 as FQNEAQ (reference sequence). CDR3 nucleotides: TGTGCCAGCAGCCCACCGGAGGGGCGAGGACAGCCCCAGCATTTT. It codes for CASSPPEGRGQPQHF.

This clone was found once. The chain couples TRBV2 to TRBJ2-1, with 8 bases fitting TRBD2. This CDR3 comprises 15 residues. The V gene's germline CDR1 is SNHLY and CDR2 FYNNEI. The ends lost 5 bases at V and 1 base at J; junction bases unmatched: 4. DNA of the CDR3: TGTGCCAGCAGTAAGACTAGCGCGTCCTACAATGAGCAGTTCTTC. This codes for CASSKTSASYNEQFF. Together with reference TRBV2 and TRBJ2-1, the CDR3 gives the full variable domain: EPEVTQTPSHQVTQMGQEVILRCVPISNHLYFYWYRQILGQKVEFLVSFYNNEISEKSEIFDDQFSVERPDGSNFTLKIRSTKLEDSAMYFCASSKTSASYNEQFFGPGTRLTVL.

The chain recombines TRBV19 with TRBJ1-3, with a possible D match to TRBD1 (5 bases). V lost 11 bases, J lost 0 bases, and 11 bases lay in between. CDR3 length: 13 residues. Germline V CDR1 and CDR2: LNHDA, SQIVND (reference sequence). Here the CDR3 DNA reads TGTGCCTCCAGGGCGAACTCTGGAAACACCATATATTTT. Translation gives CASRANSGNTIYF.

The chain joins TRBV5-1 to TRBJ2-3; 10 bases fit TRBD2. The CDR3 is made up of 16 amino acids. Germline CDR1 and CDR2: SGHRS and YFSETQ. Trimming removed 1 base from V and 2 bases from J; junction bases left unmatched: 4. The DNA for the CDR3 is TGCGCCAGCAGCTTGTCGAGCGGGGGGGCCACAGATACGCAGTATTTT. Amino acids: CASSLSSGGATDTQYF.

J is TRBJ1-2 and V is TRBV6-5; TRBD1 matches at 8 bases. The CDR3 spans 15 residues. With V trimmed by 4 bases and J by 6 bases, 10 bases remained unmatched. The germline CDR1 and CDR2 sequences are MNHEY and SVGAGI. The CDR3 loop reads CASSWTPTGGNGYTF. CDR3 bases: TGTGCCAGCAGTTGGACGCCTACAGGGGGGAATGGCTACACCTTC.

This clone was counted a few times. The gene calls are TRBV7-2 and TRBJ1-1; D is undetermined. This CDR3 comprises 12 residues. The V end was cut by 1 base, the J end by 7 bases, with 7 bases between. The V gene's germline CDR1 is SGHTA and CDR2 FQGNSA. In DNA, the CDR3 is TGTGCCAGCAGCTTAGGAGGCCTTGAAGCTTTCTTT. Protein product: CASSLGGLEAFF.

This rearrangement joins TRBV7-3 to TRBJ1-1; D not resolved. The CDR3 contains 15 residues. V was pared by 1 base and J by 1 base, with 10 bases between. Germline CDR1 reads SGHTA; CDR2 reads FQGTGA. This CDR3 reads CASSLSGRANTEAFF. The CDR3 nucleotides read TGTGCCAGCAGCTTAAGTGGGAGGGCGAACACTGAAGCTTTCTTT.

The chain couples TRBV9 to TRBJ1-2, with D perhaps matching TRBD1 (6 bases). The CDR3 totals 16 residues. Trimming stripped 2 bases from V and 2 bases from J, with 16 bases between. CDR1 and CDR2 (germline): SGDLS, YYNGEE. CDR3 residues: CASSVARDRTNYGYTF. The CDR3 bases are TGTGCCAGCAGCGTTGCTCGAGACAGGACAAACTATGGCTACACCTTC.

V and J are TRBV2 and TRBJ2-3, with 8 positions matching TRBD1. V gave up 8 bases and J gave up 4 bases; unmatched junction bases: 5. The CDR3 totals 13 residues. CDR1 and CDR2 (germline): SNHLY, FYNNEI. Here the CDR3 reads CASPQGGADTQYF. In DNA form, the CDR3 reads TGTGCCAGCCCACAGGGGGGCGCAGATACGCAGTATTTT.

The chain joins TRBV27 to TRBJ2-3; 15 nucleotides line up with TRBD2. The germline V gene has CDR1 MNHEY and CDR2 SMNVEV (reference sequence). The V gene end was trimmed by 2 bases and the J gene end by 3 bases; junction bases not matched to a gene: 6. This CDR3 contains 18 residues. The CDR3 DNA is TGTGCCAGCAGTTTAACGGGGACTAGCGGGGGGTTAACAGATACGCAGTATTTT. Protein product: CASSLTGTSGGLTDTQYF.